This T cell receptor beta chain came from a study of cytomegalovirus exposure and HLA in healthy donors. Findings and limits, study-wide: A later analysis appeared to link common viral pathogens to several of the most significant clusters. In vitro confirmation showed a few CMV-associated chains to be CMV antigen specific.

60 Vbeta and 13 Jbeta primers were used in PCR. As processed by the authors: Later reanalysis found 75 million to 100 million unique TCR beta chains, around 9.9 million of them shared. TCRdb keeps only in-frame clones here, not all; method: immunoSEQ multiplex PCR. V and J calls and clone size are those listed in that table; D and trimming were worked out from the DNA. In the table there are some 120,000 clones, less than 80% of which are singletons. The CDR3 covers 14 residues. V shed 3 bases and J shed 3 bases, with 12 bases lying between them. Per germline, CDR1 LNHNV and CDR2 YYDKDF (reference sequence). Turning to this clone: Its antigen is unknown.

This chain links TRBV15 with TRBJ2-7, with unresolved D. Material: PBMCs. This clonotype originated in a man in his forties in good health and CMV-seropositive. For the CDR3, the DNA is TGTGCCACCAGCAGGGCGACTGTGGGCTACGAGCAGTACTTC. This codes for CATSRATVGYEQYF.